This is a list of T cell receptor beta chains from one sample in a study of cytomegalovirus exposure and HLA in healthy donors. Assay: immunoSEQ multiplex PCR; the TCRdb copy retains only in-frame clones and omits some. The sample comprises about 79,000 clones, 74% of which are singletons, and 7.5% to 9.5% rests with the top ten. The sample comprised PBMCs. These receptors were obtained from a man aged 40-49 years in good health and CMV-seropositive. Both conserved end residues are part of each CDR3. A D gene is named only where the DNA matches it firmly. The size field is filled for only some rows; it gives once, few, many or a size class.

V	size	J	D	CDR3	DNA
TRBV29-1	NA	TRBJ2-3	NA	CLAGQTDTQYF	TGCCTTGCGGGTCAGACAGATACGCAGTATTTT
TRBV5-4	NA	TRBJ1-4	NA	CASSFYGGSERKLFF	TGTGCCAGCAGCTTTTACGGGGGGTCTGAGAGAAAACTGTTTTTT
TRBV7-9	NA	TRBJ1-1	NA	CASSLGQNTEAFF	TGTGCCAGCAGCTTAGGACAGAACACTGAAGCTTTCTTT
TRBV19	few	TRBJ1-2	TRBD1	CASRGQGAAYGYTF	TGTGCCAGTAGGGGACAGGGCGCTGCCTATGGCTACACCTTC
TRBV28	NA	TRBJ2-1	NA	CASTPGINEQFF	TGTGCCAGCACGCCAGGGATCAATGAGCAGTTCTTC
TRBV7-2	NA	TRBJ2-2	TRBD2	CASSLGTSGFPGELFF	TGTGCCAGCAGCTTAGGGACTAGCGGTTTCCCCGGGGAGCTGTTTTTT
TRBV28	NA	TRBJ1-2	NA	CASSREGSGVPGYTF	TGTGCCAGCAGCCGAGAAGGTTCCGGGGTGCCGGGCTACACCTTC
TRBV6-4	NA	TRBJ2-1	TRBD1	CASRQGASNEQFF	TGTGCCAGCAGACAGGGGGCGAGCAATGAGCAGTTCTTC
TRBV4-1	NA	TRBJ2-1	TRBD2	CASSQGRGSGGNSYNEQFF	TGCGCCAGCAGCCAAGGAAGGGGTAGCGGGGGGAACTCCTACAATGAGCAGTTCTTC
TRBV28	NA	TRBJ2-7	NA	CASSLTVLAYEQYF	TGTGCCAGCAGCCTGACAGTCCTTGCCTACGAGCAGTACTTC
TRBV29-1	NA	TRBJ2-1	NA	CSVGHITMTQFF	TGCAGCGTTGGACACATAACAATGACGCAGTTCTTC